This T cell receptor beta chain was documented in a study of cytomegalovirus exposure and HLA in healthy donors. Study-wide results and limits: In a later analysis, productive TCRs from donors in an Asian-associated ancestry cluster reportedly carried fewer N-insertions than the cohort mean.

Germline V gene data show CDR1 as SGHTA and CDR2 as FQGNSA. V lost 1 base and J lost 6, with 13 bases in between. CDR3 length: 15 amino acids. Regarding this clone: Its target is not known.

The PCR contained 60 Vbeta and 13 Jbeta primers. Sequenced by immunoSEQ multiplex PCR; TCRdb stores in-frame clones only, minus some. The repertoire holds about 140,000 clones, with approximately 70% as singletons. This TCR derives from a woman aged 60-75 years in good health and CMV-seronegative. V usage is TRBV7-2 and J usage is TRBJ1-5, with D possibly TRBD1 on 5 matching bases. The sequenced sample was PBMCs. CDR3 DNA sequence: TGTGCCAGCAGCTTAGGTGGCAGGGTGGGTCAGCCCCAGCATTTT. Amino acids: CASSLGGRVGQPQHF.